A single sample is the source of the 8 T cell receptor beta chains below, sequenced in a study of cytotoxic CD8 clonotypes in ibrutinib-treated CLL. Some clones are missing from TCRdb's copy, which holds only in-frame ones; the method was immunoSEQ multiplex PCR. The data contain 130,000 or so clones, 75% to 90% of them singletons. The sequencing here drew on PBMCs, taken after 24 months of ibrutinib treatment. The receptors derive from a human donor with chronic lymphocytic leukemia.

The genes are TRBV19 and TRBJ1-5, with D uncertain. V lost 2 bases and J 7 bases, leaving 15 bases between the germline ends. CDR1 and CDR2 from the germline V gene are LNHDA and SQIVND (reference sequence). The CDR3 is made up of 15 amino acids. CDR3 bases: TGTGCCAGTAGTATATATTATCTCAGTGGACAGCCCCAGCATTTT. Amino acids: CASSIYYLSGQPQHF.

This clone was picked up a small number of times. CDR3 sequence: CASSQGLAGGPSEQFF. The CDR3 region has the DNA TGCGCCAGCAGCCAAGGCCTAGCGGGGGGGCCAAGTGAGCAGTTCTTC. The V gene is TRBV4-1, the J gene TRBJ2-1; 12 positions agree with TRBD2. J was trimmed by 9 bases and V by 1 base; bases with no gene match: 7. Germline lookup yields CDR1 MGHRA and CDR2 YSYEKL. This CDR3 region has 16 residues.

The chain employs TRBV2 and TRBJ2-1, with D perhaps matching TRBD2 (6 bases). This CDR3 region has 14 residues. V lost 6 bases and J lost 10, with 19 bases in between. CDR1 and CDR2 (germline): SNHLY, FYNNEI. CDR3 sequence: CASRSRDWTSEQFF. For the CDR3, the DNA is TGTGCCAGCAGAAGCCGGGACTGGACTTCGGAGCAGTTCTTC.

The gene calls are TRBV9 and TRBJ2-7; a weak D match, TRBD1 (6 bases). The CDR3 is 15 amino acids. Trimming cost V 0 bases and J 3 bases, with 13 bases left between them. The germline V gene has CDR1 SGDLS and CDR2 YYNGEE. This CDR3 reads CASSVGTAEFYEQYF. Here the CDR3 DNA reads TGTGCCAGCAGCGTAGGGACAGCGGAATTCTACGAGCAGTACTTC.

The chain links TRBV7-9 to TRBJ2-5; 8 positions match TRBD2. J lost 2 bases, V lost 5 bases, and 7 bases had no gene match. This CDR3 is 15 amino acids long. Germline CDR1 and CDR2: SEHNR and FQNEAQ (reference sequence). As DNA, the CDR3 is TGTGCCAGCAGCCCCGGGACTAGGTCTCAAGAGACCCAGTACTTC. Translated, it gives CASSPGTRSQETQYF. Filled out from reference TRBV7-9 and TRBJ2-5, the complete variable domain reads DTGVSQNPRHKITKRGQNVTFRCDPISEHNRLYWYRQTLGQGPEFLTYFQNEAQLEKSRLLSDRFSAERPKGSFSTLEIQRTEQGDSAMYLCASSPGTRSQETQYFGPGTRLLVL.

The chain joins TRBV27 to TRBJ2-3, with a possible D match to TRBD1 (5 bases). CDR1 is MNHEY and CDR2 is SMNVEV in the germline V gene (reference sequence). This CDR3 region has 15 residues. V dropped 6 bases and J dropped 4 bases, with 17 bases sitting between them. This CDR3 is CASRGLDMGADTQYF. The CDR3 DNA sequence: TGTGCCAGCAGGGGGCTGGATATGGGTGCAGATACGCAGTATTTT.

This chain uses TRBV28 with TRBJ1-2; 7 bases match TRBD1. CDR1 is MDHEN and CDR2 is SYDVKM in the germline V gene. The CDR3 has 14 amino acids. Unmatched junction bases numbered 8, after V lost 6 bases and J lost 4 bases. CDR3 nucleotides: TGTGCCAGCAGAGTCCAGGGGGAGCGCTATGGCTACACCTTC. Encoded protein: CASRVQGERYGYTF.

CDR3 in amino acids: CASSLTGRGYTF. CDR3 DNA: TGTGCCAGCAGTTTGACAGGGCGCGGCTACACCTTC. The chain links TRBV6-5 to TRBJ1-2; 7 positions agree with TRBD1. The CDR3 is made up of 12 amino acids. Germline V gene lookup returns CDR1 MNHEY and CDR2 SVGAGI. V shed 4 bases and J 8 bases; nucleotides not matched to a gene: 4.